This note documents a single T cell receptor (beta chain) sequence. Its specific antigen is unknown. The input lacks base qualities; no much larger clone sits a single base away. Sequencer: Illumina NovaSeq 6000. Using 5'RACE with constant-segment primers, TCRalpha and TCRbeta cDNA libraries were constructed, with sample barcodes and unique molecular identifiers added in the process. RNA was extracted from every sample with Trizol reagent. Library amplification was performed in two PCR steps, and a second sample barcode and Illumina TruSeq adapters were introduced in the second step. Libraries were sequenced on an Illumina NovaSeq with 2 x 150 bp paired-end reads. Per the original workflow: With migec v1.2.7, reads were demultiplexed and then collapsed into UMI-guided consensus sequences. Using mixcr v2.1.11, the UMI consensuses were aligned to TRA and TRB V and J templates and assembled into clonotypes. Expanded or contracted clonotypes were those called significant by both edgeR and NoisET, with noise models trained on biological replicates. edgeR calls used a false discovery rate-adjusted p below 0.01 and a log2 fold-change threshold of 1. As an exploratory analysis of dynamics, PCA with hierarchical clustering was applied to max-normalized trajectories of the 1000 most abundant clonotypes. The CD4 or CD8 phenotype of responding clones was assigned using the separately sequenced CD4+ and CD8+ repertoires. The public reads were reanalyzed by TCRdb: fastp trimming at Q25, MiXCR alignment, in-frame beta chains only. Rows with a matching CDR3 protein are joined into one entry that keeps the most common DNA and genes. TCRdb, not the original authors, processed these V and J calls. This sample is represented by a few hundred thousand distinct CDR3 sequences; about 23% of them were singletons. The ten largest clones add up to around 13% of the sample.

Reading from cysteine to phenylalanine, the CDR3 counts 16 amino acids. Left in the record is the CDR3 DNA by itself, 48 bases read in frame from the first base. For this chain, trimming is 7 bases at the V end and 4 bases at the J end, and the number of junction bases without a gene match is 14. Based on the germline V gene (reference sequence), the CDR1 and CDR2 sequences are SEHNR and FQNEAQ. This sample was included in a study of T-cell memory formation after mild COVID-19 (dated by TCRdb to the early 2020s). Context from the whole study: TCR sequence clusters from the two donors were found to be largely donor specific. In a couple of donors, T-cell clones that expanded and contracted after mild COVID-19 were followed by sequencing TCRalpha and TCRbeta repertoires longitudinally. The cohort was made up of two young adult volunteers, one female and one male, who were previously healthy. Beyond this particular receptor, the publication reports: Balanced CD4/CD8 phenotypes were observed for clones contracting from day 15 to 85, whereas a bias towards CD4+ was observed for a second wave of clones expanding from day 15 to 37. SARS-CoV-2 specificity was not confirmed for the second-wave clones peaking on day 37. Contracting CD4+ clones appeared mostly in the CM and EM memory subsets, whereas CD8+ clones were enriched in EMRA. Some responding clones were detected in pre-infection memory, which suggested that pre-existing cross-reactive memory T cells had joined the SARS-CoV-2 response. Only a couple of mild cases were covered by the study, and larger cohorts that include severe cases with pre-infection samples were considered necessary.

Ficoll-Paque density gradient centrifugation was used to isolate PBMCs. Recombination linked TRBV7-9 to TRBJ2-3; 7 bases in the junction line up with TRBD1. The sequence was obtained from an adult woman who had mild COVID-19 (a few samples of this study predate the infection). The sample titles of this study are shuffled in the database, so cell type and time point are left out; the donor was told from shared clones. The material sequenced was PBMCs or a T cell subset sorted from them (not recorded which). The bases are TGTGCCAGCACCGACCGGGACAGCAACGGTGCAGATACGCAGTATTTT. This yields the protein CASTDRDSNGADTQYF.